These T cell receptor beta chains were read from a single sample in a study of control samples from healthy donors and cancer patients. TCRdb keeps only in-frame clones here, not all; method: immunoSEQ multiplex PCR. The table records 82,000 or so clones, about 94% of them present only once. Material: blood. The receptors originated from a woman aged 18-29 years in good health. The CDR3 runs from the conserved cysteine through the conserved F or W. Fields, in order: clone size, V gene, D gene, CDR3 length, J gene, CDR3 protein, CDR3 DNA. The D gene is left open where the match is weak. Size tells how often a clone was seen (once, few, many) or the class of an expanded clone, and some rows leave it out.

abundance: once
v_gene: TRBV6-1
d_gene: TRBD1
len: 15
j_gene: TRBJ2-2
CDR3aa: CASSERQGNTGELFF
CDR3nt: TGTGCCAGCAGTGAGAGACAGGGGAACACCGGGGAGCTGTTTTTT

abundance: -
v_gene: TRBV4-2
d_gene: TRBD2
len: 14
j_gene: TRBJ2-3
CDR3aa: CASSQRGSTDTQYF
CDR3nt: TGTGCCAGCAGCCAGCGGGGGAGCACAGATACGCAGTATTTT

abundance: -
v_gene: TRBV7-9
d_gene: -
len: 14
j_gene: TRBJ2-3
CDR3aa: CASSHAQGGDTQYF
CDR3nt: TGTGCCAGCAGCCACGCGCAGGGGGGTGATACGCAGTATTTT

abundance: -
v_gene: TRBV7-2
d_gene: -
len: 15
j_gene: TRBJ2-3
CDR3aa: CASSSIGGPGDTQYF
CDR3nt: TGTGCCAGCAGCTCTATCGGAGGGCCAGGAGATACGCAGTATTTT

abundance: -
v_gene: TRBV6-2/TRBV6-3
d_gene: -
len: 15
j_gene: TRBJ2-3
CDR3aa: CASSFAGSSTDTQYF
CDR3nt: TGTGCCAGCAGTTTCGCCGGCTCTAGCACAGATACGCAGTATTTT

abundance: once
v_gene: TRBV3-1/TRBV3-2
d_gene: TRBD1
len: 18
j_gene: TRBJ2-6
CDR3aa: CASSQDWTGSSGANVLTF
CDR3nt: TGTGCCAGCAGCCAAGACTGGACAGGAAGCTCTGGGGCCAACGTCCTGACTTTC

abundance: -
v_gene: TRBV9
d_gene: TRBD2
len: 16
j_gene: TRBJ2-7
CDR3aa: CASSPNVLAGGSEQYF
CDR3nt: TGTGCCAGCAGCCCCAACGTACTAGCGGGAGGGAGTGAGCAGTACTTC

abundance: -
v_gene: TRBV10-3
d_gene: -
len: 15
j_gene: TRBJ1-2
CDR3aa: CAISEPQGGDYGYTF
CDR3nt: TGTGCCATCAGTGAGCCCCAAGGGGGGGACTATGGCTACACCTTC

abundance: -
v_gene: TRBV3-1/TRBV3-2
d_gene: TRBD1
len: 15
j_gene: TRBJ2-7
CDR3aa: CASSRRTGSSYEQYF
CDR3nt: TGTGCCAGCAGCCGTCGGACAGGGAGCTCCTACGAGCAGTACTTC

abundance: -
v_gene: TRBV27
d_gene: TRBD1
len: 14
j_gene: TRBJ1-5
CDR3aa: CASRGQGGGQPQHF
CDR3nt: TGTGCCAGCAGGGGACAGGGAGGAGGTCAGCCCCAGCATTTT

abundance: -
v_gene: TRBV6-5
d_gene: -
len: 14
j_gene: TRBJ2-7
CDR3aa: CASKTGQGFREQYF
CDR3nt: TGTGCCAGCAAAACGGGGCAGGGGTTTCGCGAGCAGTACTTC

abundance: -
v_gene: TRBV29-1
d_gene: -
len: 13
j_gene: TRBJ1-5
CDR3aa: CSVRGRGNQPQHF
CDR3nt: TGCAGCGTGAGGGGTCGCGGCAATCAGCCCCAGCATTTT

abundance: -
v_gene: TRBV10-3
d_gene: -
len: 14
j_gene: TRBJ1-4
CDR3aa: CATKAGSGNEKLFF
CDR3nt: TGTGCCACCAAGGCGGGAAGCGGCAATGAAAAACTGTTTTTT

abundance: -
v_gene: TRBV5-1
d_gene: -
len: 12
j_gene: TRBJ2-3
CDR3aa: CASSLNSDTQYF
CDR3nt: TGCGCCAGCAGCCTCAATTCAGATACGCAGTATTTT

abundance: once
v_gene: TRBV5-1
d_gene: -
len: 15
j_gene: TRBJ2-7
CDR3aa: CASSPSAQVSSEQYF
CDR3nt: TGCGCCAGCAGCCCATCGGCACAGGTGTCTTCCGAGCAGTACTTC

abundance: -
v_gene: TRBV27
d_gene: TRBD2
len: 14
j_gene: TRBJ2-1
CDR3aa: CASRTSGRVNEQFF
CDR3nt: TGTGCCAGCAGAACTAGCGGGAGGGTCAATGAGCAGTTCTTC

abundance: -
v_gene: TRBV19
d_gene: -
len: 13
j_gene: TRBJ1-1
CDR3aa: CASSRQGKAEAFF
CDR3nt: TGTGCCAGTAGTAGGCAGGGGAAGGCTGAAGCTTTCTTT

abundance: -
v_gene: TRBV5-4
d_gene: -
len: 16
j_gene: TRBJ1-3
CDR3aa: CASSLGLGLSGNTIYF
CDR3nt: TGTGCCAGCAGCTTGGGCTTAGGACTCTCTGGAAACACCATATATTTT

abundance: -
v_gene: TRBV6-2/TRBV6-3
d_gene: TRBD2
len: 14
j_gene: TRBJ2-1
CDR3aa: CASSSHREADEQFF
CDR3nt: TGTGCCAGCAGTTCCCACCGGGAGGCCGATGAGCAGTTCTTC

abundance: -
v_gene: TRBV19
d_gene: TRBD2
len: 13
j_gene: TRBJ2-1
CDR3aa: CASSGTSGSSGFF
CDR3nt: TGTGCCAGTAGTGGGACTAGCGGGAGCAGTGGGTTCTTC

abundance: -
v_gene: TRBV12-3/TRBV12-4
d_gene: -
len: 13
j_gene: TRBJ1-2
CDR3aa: CASASDRIYGYTF
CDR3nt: TGTGCCAGCGCTTCGGATCGGATCTATGGCTACACCTTC

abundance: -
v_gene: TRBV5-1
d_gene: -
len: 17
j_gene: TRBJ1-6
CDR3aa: CASSLEGRDSPNSPLHF
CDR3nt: TGCGCCAGCAGCTTGGAGGGGCGGGATTCCCCCAATTCACCCCTCCACTTT

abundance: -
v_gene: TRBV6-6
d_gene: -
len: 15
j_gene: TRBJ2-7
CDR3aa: CASSYQAPGKYEQYF
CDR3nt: TGTGCCAGCAGTTATCAAGCGCCCGGTAAGTACGAGCAGTACTTC

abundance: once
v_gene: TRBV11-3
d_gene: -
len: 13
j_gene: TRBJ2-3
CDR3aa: CASSFPSEDTQYF
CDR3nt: TGTGCCAGCAGCTTCCCGTCCGAGGATACGCAGTATTTT

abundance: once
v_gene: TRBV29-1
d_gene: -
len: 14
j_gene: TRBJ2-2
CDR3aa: CSVEGLANTGELFF
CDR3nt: TGCAGCGTTGAAGGTCTAGCGAACACCGGGGAGCTGTTTTTT

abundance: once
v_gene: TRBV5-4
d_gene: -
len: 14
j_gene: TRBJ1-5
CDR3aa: CASSLGLSNQPQHF
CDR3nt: TGTGCCAGCAGCTTAGGACTGAGCAATCAGCCCCAGCATTTT

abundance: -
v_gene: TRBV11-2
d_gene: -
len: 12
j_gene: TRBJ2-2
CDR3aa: CASSLGPGELFF
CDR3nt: TGTGCCAGCAGCTTGGGCCCCGGGGAGCTGTTTTTT

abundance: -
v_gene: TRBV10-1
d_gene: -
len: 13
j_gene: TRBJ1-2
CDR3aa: CASAGNFNYGYTF
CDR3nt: TGCGCCAGCGCAGGAAACTTTAACTATGGCTACACCTTC

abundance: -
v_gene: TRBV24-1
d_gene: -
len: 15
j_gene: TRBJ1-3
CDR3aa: CATSDPSSSGNTIYF
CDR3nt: TGTGCCACCAGTGATCCCAGTAGTTCTGGAAACACCATATATTTT

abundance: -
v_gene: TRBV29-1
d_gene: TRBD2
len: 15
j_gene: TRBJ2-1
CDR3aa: CSVEGLAGGQNEQFF
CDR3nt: TGCAGCGTTGAAGGCCTAGCGGGGGGGCAGAATGAGCAGTTCTTC

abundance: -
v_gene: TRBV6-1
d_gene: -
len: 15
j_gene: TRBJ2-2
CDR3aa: CASSEYGRGTGELFF
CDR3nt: TGTGCCAGCAGTGAATACGGGAGAGGGACCGGGGAGCTGTTTTTT

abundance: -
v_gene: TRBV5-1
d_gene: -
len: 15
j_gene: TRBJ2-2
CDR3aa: CASRAGQGVTGELFF
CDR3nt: TGCGCCAGCAGGGCGGGACAAGGGGTCACCGGGGAGCTGTTTTTT

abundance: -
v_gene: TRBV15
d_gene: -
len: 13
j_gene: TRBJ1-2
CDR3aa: CATSRDPSGGYTF
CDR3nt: TGTGCCACCAGCAGAGACCCTAGCGGCGGATACACCTTC

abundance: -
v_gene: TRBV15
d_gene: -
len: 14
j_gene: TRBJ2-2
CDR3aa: CATEPVWGTGELFF
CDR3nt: TGTGCCACCGAGCCTGTTTGGGGCACCGGGGAGCTGTTTTTT

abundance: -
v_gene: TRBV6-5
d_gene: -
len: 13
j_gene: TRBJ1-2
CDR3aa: CAGGQHLNYGYTF
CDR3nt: TGTGCTGGCGGACAGCACCTAAACTATGGCTACACCTTC

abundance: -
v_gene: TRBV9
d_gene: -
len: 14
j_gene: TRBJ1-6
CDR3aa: CASSVSWGNSPLHF
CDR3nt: TGTGCCAGCAGCGTTTCATGGGGTAATTCACCCCTCCACTTT

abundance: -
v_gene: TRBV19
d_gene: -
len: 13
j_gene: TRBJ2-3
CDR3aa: CASSPGGQDTQYF
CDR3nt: TGTGCCAGTAGTCCCGGAGGACAGGATACGCAGTATTTT

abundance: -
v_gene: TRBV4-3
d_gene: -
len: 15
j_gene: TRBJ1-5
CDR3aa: CASSQEGDGNQPQHF
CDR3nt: TGCGCCAGCAGCCAGGAAGGGGATGGCAATCAGCCCCAGCATTTT

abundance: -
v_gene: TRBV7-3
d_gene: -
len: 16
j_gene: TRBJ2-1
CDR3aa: CASSLMGDNSYNEQFF
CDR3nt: TGTGCCAGCAGCTTAATGGGGGACAACTCCTACAATGAGCAGTTCTTC

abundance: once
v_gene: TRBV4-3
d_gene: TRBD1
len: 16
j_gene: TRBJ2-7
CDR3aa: CASSKTRQQGPYEQYF
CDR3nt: TGCGCCAGCAGCAAGACCCGTCAACAGGGGCCCTACGAGCAGTACTTC

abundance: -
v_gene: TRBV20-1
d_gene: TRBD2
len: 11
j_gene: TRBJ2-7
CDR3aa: CSVKRGREQYF
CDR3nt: TGCAGTGTGAAGCGGGGCCGGGAGCAGTACTTC

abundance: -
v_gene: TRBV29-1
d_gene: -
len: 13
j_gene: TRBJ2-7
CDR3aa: CSVVGGTDYEQYF
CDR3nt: TGCAGCGTGGTTGGGGGTACGGATTACGAGCAGTACTTC

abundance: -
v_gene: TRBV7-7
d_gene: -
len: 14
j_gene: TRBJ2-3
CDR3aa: CASSLQYSTDTQYF
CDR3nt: TGTGCCAGCAGCTTACAGTACAGCACAGATACGCAGTATTTT

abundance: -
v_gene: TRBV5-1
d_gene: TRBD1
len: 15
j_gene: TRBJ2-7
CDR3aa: CASSPSGTGVVEQYF
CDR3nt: TGCGCCAGCAGCCCCTCCGGGACAGGGGTCGTCGAGCAGTACTTC

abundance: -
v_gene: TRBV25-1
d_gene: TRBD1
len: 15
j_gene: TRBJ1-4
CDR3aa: CASSEIGTGNEKLFF
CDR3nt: TGTGCCAGCAGTGAGATCGGGACAGGGAATGAAAAACTGTTTTTT

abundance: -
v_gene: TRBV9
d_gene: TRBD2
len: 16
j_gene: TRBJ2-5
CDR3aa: CASSVAGAGGGETQYF
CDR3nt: TGTGCCAGCAGCGTAGCAGGAGCGGGGGGCGGGGAGACCCAGTACTTC

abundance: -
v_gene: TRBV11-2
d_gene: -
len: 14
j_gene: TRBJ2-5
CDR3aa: CASRPPFGQETQYF
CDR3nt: TGTGCCTCCCGACCGCCCTTCGGGCAAGAGACCCAGTACTTC

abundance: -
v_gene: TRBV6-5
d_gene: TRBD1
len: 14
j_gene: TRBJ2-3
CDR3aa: CASSLREGADTQYF
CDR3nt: TGTGCCAGCAGTCTCCGCGAGGGGGCGGATACGCAGTATTTT

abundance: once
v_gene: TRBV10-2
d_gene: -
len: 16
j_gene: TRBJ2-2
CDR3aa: CASSESRGVGTGELFF
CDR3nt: TGCGCCAGCAGTGAGTCGAGAGGGGTCGGCACCGGGGAGCTGTTTTTT

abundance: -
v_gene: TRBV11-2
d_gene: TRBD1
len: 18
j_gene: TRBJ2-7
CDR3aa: CASTTRTGTGRFSYEQYF
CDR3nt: TGTGCCAGCACCACGAGGACCGGGACAGGGAGATTCTCCTACGAGCAGTACTTC

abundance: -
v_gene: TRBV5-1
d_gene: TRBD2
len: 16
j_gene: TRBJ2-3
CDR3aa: CASSLELAGGSDTQYF
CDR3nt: TGCGCCAGCAGCTTGGAGCTAGCGGGGGGGTCGGATACGCAGTATTTT

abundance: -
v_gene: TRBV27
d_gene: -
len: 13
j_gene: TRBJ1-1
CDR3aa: CASSLAGNTEAFF
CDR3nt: TGTGCCAGCAGTTTAGCGGGGAACACTGAAGCTTTCTTT

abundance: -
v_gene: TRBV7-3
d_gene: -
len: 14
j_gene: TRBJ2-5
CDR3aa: CASSPQGDQETQYF
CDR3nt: TGTGCCAGCAGCCCACAGGGAGACCAAGAGACCCAGTACTTC

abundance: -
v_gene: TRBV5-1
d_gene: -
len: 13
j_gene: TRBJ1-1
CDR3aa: CASSRTENTEAFF
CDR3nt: TGCGCCAGCAGCCGGACAGAGAACACTGAAGCTTTCTTT

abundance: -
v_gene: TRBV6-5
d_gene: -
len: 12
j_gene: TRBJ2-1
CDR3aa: CASSRGRYEQFF
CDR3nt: TGTGCCAGCAGCCGAGGTCGGTATGAGCAGTTCTTC

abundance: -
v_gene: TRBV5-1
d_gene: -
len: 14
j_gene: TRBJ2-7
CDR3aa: CASSSAAGSYEQYF
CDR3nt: TGCGCCAGCAGCTCTGCGGCAGGGAGCTACGAGCAGTACTTC